The rows below give T cell receptor beta chains drawn from one sample of a study of T cell responses to AZD1222 COVID-19 vaccine. Method: immunoSEQ multiplex PCR; TCRdb's copy keeps in-frame clones and lacks some. The sample has approximately 140,000 clones; 91% are singletons. The sequenced sample was peripheral blood, obtained 28 days after the second dose of the MenACWY control vaccine. The receptors were gathered from an adult who received the MenACWY meningococcal vaccine as a control. CDR3s include the opening cysteine and the closing phenylalanine or tryptophan. A D gene is named only where the DNA matches it firmly. Only part of the rows carry a size: once, few, many, or a class if the clone is expanded.

clone_size d_call j_call v_call cdr3_nt cdr3_aa
NA TRBD1 TRBJ1-1 TRBV12-3/TRBV12-4 TGTGCCCCGGGGGACAGATCGAACACTGAAGCTTTCTTT CAPGDRSNTEAFF
NA NA TRBJ1-3 TRBV20-1 TGCAGTGCCGACTCTGGAAACACCATATATTTT CSADSGNTIYF
once NA TRBJ2-7 TRBV11-2 TGTGCCAGCAGCTGGGACGGGGTGGGGCAGTACTTC CASSWDGVGQYF
once NA TRBJ1-5 TRBV19 TGTGCCAGTAGAAACCCAGGTGTGGGCAATCAGCCCCAGCATTTT CASRNPGVGNQPQHF
NA TRBD1 TRBJ2-5 TRBV12-3/TRBV12-4 TGTGCCAGCAGTCAGACAGGGGTCGAGACCCAGTACTTC CASSQTGVETQYF
NA TRBD2 TRBJ2-1 TRBV28 TGTGCCAGCGGCACAAGACTAGCGGGTAGCAATGAGCAGTTCTTC CASGTRLAGSNEQFF
NA NA TRBJ2-5 TRBV19 TGTGCCAGTACTAGGGGATTCGGGGAGACCCAGTACTTC CASTRGFGETQYF
NA NA TRBJ2-2 TRBV6-1 TGTGCCAGCAGTGAAGGTCCGCCAGGAAGTCTAGTCACCGGGGAGCTGTTTTTT CASSEGPPGSLVTGELFF
NA NA TRBJ1-3 TRBV7-8 TGTGCCAGCAGCTTACAGGGCTCTGGAAACACCATATATTTT CASSLQGSGNTIYF
NA NA TRBJ2-1 TRBV27 TGTGCCAGCAGACCGGGGCGGGCCTCCTACAATGAGCAGTTCTTC CASRPGRASYNEQFF
NA TRBD2 TRBJ2-7 TRBV7-9 TGTGCCAGCAGCTCTGGTGGGAGGGACTACGAGCAGTACTTC CASSSGGRDYEQYF
NA TRBD1 TRBJ1-5 TRBV28 TGTGCCAGCAGAGTTGCGACTGGGACAGCTAATAGCAATCAGCCCCAGCATTTT CASRVATGTANSNQPQHF
NA NA TRBJ1-2 TRBV3-1/TRBV3-2 TGTGCCAGCAGCCACAGCGCGGTTTTCTATGGCTACACCTTC CASSHSAVFYGYTF
NA NA TRBJ2-2 TRBV5-4 TGTGCCAGCAGCTTGGGGGGGCCGGAGATCCCCGGGGAGCTGTTTTTT CASSLGGPEIPGELFF
once NA TRBJ2-5 TRBV12-3/TRBV12-4 TGTGCCAGCCGGGGAGGAGAGACCCAGTACTTC CASRGGETQYF
NA NA TRBJ2-5 TRBV19 TGTGCCAGTAGTATTATGGGGTGGAAAGAGACCCAGTACTTC CASSIMGWKETQYF